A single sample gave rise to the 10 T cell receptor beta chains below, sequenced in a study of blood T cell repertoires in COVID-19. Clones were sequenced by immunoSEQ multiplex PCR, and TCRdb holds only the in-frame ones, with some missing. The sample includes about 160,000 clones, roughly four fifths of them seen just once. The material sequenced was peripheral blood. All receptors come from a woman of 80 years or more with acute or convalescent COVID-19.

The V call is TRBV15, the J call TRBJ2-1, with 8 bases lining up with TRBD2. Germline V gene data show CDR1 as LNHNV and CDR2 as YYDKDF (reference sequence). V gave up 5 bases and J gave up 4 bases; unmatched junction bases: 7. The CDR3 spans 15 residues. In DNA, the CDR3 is TGTGCCACCAGCCCCAGGGGCGGGGGGTACAATGAGCAGTTCTTC. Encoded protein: CATSPRGGGYNEQFF.

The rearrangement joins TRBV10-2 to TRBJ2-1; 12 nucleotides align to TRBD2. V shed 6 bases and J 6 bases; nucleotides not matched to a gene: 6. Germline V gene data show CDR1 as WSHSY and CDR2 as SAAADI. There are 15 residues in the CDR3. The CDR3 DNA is TGCGCCAGCAGCACTTCTAGCGGGAGGGGCAATGAGCAGTTCTTC. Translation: CASSTSSGRGNEQFF.

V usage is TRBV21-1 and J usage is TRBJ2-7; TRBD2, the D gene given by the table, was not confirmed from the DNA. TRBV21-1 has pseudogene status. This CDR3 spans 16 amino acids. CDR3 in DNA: TGTGCCAGCAGCATAGACGGAGGGACTAGCGGGTACGAGCAGTACTTC. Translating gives CASSIDGGTSGYEQYF.

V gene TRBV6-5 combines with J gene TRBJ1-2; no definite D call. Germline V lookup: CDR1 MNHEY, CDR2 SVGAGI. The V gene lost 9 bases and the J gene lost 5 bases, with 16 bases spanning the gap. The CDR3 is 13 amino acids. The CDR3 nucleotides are TGTGCCAGTAAGCAACCAGGCTTATATGGCTACACCTTC. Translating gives CASKQPGLYGYTF.

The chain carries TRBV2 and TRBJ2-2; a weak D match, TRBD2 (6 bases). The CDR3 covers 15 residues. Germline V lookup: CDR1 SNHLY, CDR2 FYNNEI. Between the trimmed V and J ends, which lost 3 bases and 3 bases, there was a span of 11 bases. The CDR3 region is CASSDQSGDTGELFF. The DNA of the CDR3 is TGTGCCAGCAGTGATCAGTCGGGAGACACCGGGGAGCTGTTTTTT.

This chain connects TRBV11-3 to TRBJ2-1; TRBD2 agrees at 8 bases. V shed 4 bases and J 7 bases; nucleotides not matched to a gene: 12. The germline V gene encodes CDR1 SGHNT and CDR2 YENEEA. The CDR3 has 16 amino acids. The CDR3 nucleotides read TGTGCCAGCAGCTCCTCTCCCGGGACTAGAGGGAATGAGCAGTTCTTC. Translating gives CASSSSPGTRGNEQFF.

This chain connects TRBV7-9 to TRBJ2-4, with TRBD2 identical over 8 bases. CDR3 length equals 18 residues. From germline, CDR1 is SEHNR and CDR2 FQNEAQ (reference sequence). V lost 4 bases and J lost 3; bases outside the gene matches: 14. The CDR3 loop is CASSSLTGGREDKNIQYF. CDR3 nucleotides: TGTGCCAGCAGCTCCCTAACTGGGGGGCGGGAGGACAAAAACATTCAGTACTTC. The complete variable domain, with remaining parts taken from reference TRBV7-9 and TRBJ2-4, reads DTGVSQNPRHKITKRGQNVTFRCDPISEHNRLYWYRQTLGQGPEFLTYFQNEAQLEKSRLLSDRFSAERPKGSFSTLEIQRTEQGDSAMYLCASSSLTGGREDKNIQYFGAGTRLSVL.

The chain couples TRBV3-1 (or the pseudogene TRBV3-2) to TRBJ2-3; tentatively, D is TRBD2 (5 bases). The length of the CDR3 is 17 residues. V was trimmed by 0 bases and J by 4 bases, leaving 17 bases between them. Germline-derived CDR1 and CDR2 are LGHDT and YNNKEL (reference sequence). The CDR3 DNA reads TGTGCCAGCAGCCAAGAAGGGTCAGGACTCGCCTCAGATACGCAGTATTTT. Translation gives CASSQEGSGLASDTQYF.

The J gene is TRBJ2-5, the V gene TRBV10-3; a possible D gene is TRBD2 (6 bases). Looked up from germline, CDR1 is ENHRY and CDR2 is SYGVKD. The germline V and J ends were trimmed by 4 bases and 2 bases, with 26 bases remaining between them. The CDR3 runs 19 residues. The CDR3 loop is CAISVLTGAHRRGQETQYF. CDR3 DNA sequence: TGTGCCATCAGTGTCCTGACGGGAGCTCACCGCCGGGGGCAAGAGACCCAGTACTTC.

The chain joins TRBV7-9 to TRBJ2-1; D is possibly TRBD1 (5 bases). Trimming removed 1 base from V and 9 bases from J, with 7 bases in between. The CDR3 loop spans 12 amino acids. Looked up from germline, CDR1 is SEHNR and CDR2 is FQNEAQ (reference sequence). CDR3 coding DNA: TGTGCCAGCAGCTTAGAAGGGGTTGAGCAGTTCTTC. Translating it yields CASSLEGVEQFF.